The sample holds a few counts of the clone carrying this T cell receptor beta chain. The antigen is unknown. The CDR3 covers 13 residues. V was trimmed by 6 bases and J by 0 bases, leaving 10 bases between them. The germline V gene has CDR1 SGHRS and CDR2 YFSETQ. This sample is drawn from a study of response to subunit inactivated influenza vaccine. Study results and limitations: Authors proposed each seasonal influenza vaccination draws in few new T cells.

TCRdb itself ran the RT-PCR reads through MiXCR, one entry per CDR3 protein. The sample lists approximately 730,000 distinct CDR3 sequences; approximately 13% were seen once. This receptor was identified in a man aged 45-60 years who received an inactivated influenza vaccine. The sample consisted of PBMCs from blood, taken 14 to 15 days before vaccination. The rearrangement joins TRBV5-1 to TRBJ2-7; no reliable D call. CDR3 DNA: TGCGCCAGCAAGGACCAGAGCTCCTACGAGCAGTACTTC. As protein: CASKDQSSYEQYF.